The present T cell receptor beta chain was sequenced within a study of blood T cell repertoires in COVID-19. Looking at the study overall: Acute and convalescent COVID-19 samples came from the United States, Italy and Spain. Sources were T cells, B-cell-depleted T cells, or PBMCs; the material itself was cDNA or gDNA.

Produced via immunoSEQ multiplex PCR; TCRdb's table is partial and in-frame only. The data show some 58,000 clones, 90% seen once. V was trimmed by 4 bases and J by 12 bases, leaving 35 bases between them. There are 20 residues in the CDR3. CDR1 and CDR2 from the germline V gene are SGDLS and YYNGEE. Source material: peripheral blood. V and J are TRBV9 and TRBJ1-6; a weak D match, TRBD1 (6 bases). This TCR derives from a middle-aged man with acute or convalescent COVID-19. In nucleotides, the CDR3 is TGTGCCAGCAGCCCACAGGGTTGGGGGGGACCTTCCGAAGTTCTATTACCCCTCCACTTT. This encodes CASSPQGWGGPSEVLLPLHF.